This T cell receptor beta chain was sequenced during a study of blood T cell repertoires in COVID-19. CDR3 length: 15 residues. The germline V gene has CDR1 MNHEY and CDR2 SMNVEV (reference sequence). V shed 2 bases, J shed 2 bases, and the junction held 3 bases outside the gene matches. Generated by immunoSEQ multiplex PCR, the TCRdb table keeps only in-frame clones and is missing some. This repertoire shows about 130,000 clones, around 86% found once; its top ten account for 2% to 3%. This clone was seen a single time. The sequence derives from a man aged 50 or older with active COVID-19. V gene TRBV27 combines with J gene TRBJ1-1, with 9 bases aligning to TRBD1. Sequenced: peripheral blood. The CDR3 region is CASSLTGGVNTEAFF. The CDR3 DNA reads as TGTGCCAGCAGTTTAACAGGGGGCGTCAACACTGAAGCTTTCTTT.